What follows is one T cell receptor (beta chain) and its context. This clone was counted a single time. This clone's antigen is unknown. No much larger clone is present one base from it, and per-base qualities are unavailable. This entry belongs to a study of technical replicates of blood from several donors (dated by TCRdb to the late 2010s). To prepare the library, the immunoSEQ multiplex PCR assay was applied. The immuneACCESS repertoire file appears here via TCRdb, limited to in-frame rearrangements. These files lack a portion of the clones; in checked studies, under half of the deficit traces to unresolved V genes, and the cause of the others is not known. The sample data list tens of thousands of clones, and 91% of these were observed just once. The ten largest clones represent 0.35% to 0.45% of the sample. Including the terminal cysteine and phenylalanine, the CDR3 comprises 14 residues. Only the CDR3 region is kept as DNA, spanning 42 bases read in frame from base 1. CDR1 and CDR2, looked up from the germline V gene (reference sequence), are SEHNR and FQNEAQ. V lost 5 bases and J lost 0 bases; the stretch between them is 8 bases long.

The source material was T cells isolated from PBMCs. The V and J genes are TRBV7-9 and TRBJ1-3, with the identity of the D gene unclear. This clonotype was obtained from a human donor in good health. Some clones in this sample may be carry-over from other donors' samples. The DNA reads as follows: TGTGCCAGCAGCGCCCGGGACTCTGGAAACACCATATATTTT. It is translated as CASSARDSGNTIYF. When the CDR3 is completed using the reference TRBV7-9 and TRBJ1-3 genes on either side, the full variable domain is DTGVSQNPRHKITKRGQNVTFRCDPISEHNRLYWYRQTLGQGPEFLTYFQNEAQLEKSRLLSDRFSAERPKGSFSTLEIQRTEQGDSAMYLCASSARDSGNTIYFGEGSWLTVV.